The clone carrying this T cell receptor beta chain was detected ten times or more. Its matching antigen is unknown. The data are from a study of neurological immune-mediated disorders. Study-wide results and limits: The phylogenetic placement of 18 of 34 multiple sclerosis patients' repertoires in one related-CDR3 cluster constitutes a possible signature.

This CDR3 region has 14 residues. Germline loops: CDR1 SGHRS, CDR2 YFSETQ. The ends lost 5 bases at V and 4 bases at J; junction bases unmatched: 6. TCRdb analysed the 5' RACE reads with MiXCR anew, one entry per CDR3 protein. The table shows roughly 66,000 distinct CDR3 sequences, with roughly 4.5% occurring only once. The chain combines TRBV5-1 with TRBJ2-1, with 7 positions matching TRBD2. What was sequenced was PBMCs. This TCR was sampled from a woman between 70 and 85 years old with multiple sclerosis. The CDR3 here is CASSFSGPYNEQFF. CDR3 coding DNA: TGCGCCAGCAGTTTTAGCGGGCCTTACAATGAGCAGTTCTTC.